The clone carrying this T cell receptor beta chain was counted many times. The junction differs from germline at one of its ends, possibly a read error. This sample was taken from a study of T-cell reconstitution after alpha-beta-depleted transplantation in children. A TCRbeta library incorporating unique molecular identifiers was prepared. TCRdb processed the PCR reads anew with MiXCR; each CDR3 protein has one entry. The sample carries some 600,000 distinct CDR3 sequences, approximately 15% recorded once. The CDR3 extends over 13 amino acids. Germline values: CDR1 MGHDK, CDR2 SYGVNS. This rearrangement joins TRBV25-1 to TRBJ2-2; D is ambiguous. The receptor comes from a human donor who donated a stem cell graft to a child with acute myeloid leukemia. Sample: PBMCs from the stem cell graft donor, taken from the stem cell graft. The CDR3 nucleotides read TGTGCCAGCAGTGCTCCTAACAACGGGGAGCTGTTTTTT. It codes for CASSAPNNGELFF.